The 22 T cell receptor beta chains below were found in one sample sequenced in a study of beta chain features in type 1 diabetes (dated by TCRdb to 2016 to 2019). Preparation of the library involved the immunoSEQ multiplex PCR assay. The entire isolated RNA was reverse transcribed using the High Capacity cDNA Reverse Transcription Kit, and thus expressed TCRB transcripts were sequenced. TCRdb took over this immuneACCESS table, retaining in-frame rearrangements with V and J assigned. Such tables are incomplete; in checked studies, under half of the missing clones stem from an unresolved V gene, and the remainder is unexplained. This sample comprises under 450,000 clones, over 12% of them detected only once. The biggest ten clones account for 0.019% of the sample. Specimen: naive CD4+ T cells from blood. The sample's cell subset or site, from its label and the paper: true naive CD4+ T cells. The source of these receptors is a woman aged 18-29 years in good health.

V gene TRBV5-1 combines with J gene TRBJ1-2, with no clear D. The CDR3 is made up of 16 amino acids. Germline V gene sequence: CDR1 SGHRS, CDR2 YFSETQ. The V gene lost 0 bases and the J gene lost 2 bases, with 14 bases spanning the gap. The CDR3 region has the DNA TGCGCCAGCAGCTTGGGGGCCGGAACAGCAAACTATGGCTACACCTTC. It encodes CASSLGAGTANYGYTF.

There are a few counts of this clone. The CDR3 nucleotides are TGCGCCAGCAGGCGGACAGATTTCTATGGCTACACCTTC. Encoded protein: CASRRTDFYGYTF. J is TRBJ1-2 and V is TRBV5-1; tentative D call: TRBD1 (6 bases). Germline CDR1 reads SGHRS; CDR2 reads YFSETQ. Deletions cut 5 bases from V and 4 bases from J, with 12 bases between. This CDR3 contains 13 residues.

This clone was seen more than once but under ten times. In the same sample, other DNA sequences code for this CDR3. This chain links TRBV29-1 with TRBJ2-3; TRBD2 aligns across 9 bases. With 3 bases clipped from V and 1 base from J, the junction kept 2 bases outside the gene matches. The length of the CDR3 is 14 residues. CDR1 and CDR2 (germline): SQVTM, ANQGSEA. As DNA, the CDR3 is TGCAGCGTTGAGAGACTAGCGGGCACAGATACGCAGTATTTT. It codes for CSVERLAGTDTQYF.

V usage is TRBV30 and J usage is TRBJ2-7; the D gene is possibly TRBD2 (5 bases). CDR3 length: 12 amino acids. From germline, CDR1 is GTSNPN and CDR2 SVGIG (reference sequence). Trimming removed 2 bases at V and 3 bases at J, with 8 bases between. CDR3 sequence reads: CAWSFAGYEQYF. The CDR3 DNA reads as TGTGCCTGGAGTTTTGCGGGCTACGAGCAGTACTTC.

The chain joins TRBV27 to TRBJ2-3; D is unresolved. The germline V gene has CDR1 MNHEY and CDR2 SMNVEV (reference sequence). The germline V and J ends were trimmed by 4 bases and 1 base, with 3 bases remaining between them. This CDR3 has 12 amino acids. For the CDR3, the DNA is TGTGCCAGCAGTTCTCGCACAGATACGCAGTATTTT. Its translation: CASSSRTDTQYF.

In this sample, this clone turned up a few times. V and J are TRBV15 and TRBJ2-4; the match to TRBD2 covers 13 bases. This CDR3 comprises 18 residues. The V gene's germline CDR1 is LNHNV and CDR2 YYDKDF (reference sequence). V lost 4 bases and J lost 2; bases outside the gene matches: 8. In DNA, the CDR3 is TGTGCCACCAGCAAAACCGGGACTAGCGGGAATCCCAAAAACATTCAGTACTTC. This translates into CATSKTGTSGNPKNIQYF.

The chain uses TRBV5-8 and TRBJ2-5; the match to TRBD2 covers 11 bases. CDR3 size: 17 residues. Germline CDR1 SGHTS, CDR2 YDEGEE. Germline trimming cut 4 bases from V and 1 base from J; bases unmatched to any gene: 9. The CDR3 coding sequence is TGTGCCAGCAGCCCCGCCGTGGGACTAGCGGTCCAAGAGACCCAGTACTTC. It translates to CASSPAVGLAVQETQYF.

This clone was counted a few times. V is TRBV7-2 and J is TRBJ2-2; D is undetermined. Per the germline V gene, CDR1 is SGHTA and CDR2 is FQGNSA. The CDR3 length is 13 residues. Trimming took off 0 bases at V and 16 bases at J, with 15 bases between the two ends. Written as DNA, the CDR3 is TGTGCCAGCAGCTTAGCATCTTTGGCCCATCCGTTTTTT. Its protein is CASSLASLAHPFF.

This clone was observed a few times. The chain joins TRBV27 to TRBJ1-3; D ambiguous. The V gene lost 6 bases and the J gene lost 1 base, with 7 bases spanning the gap. The CDR3 is 13 amino acids. Germline V gives CDR1 MNHEY, CDR2 SMNVEV (reference sequence). CDR3 sequence (DNA): TGTGCCAGCAGCCTGTCTTCTGGAAACACCATATATTTT. Translated, it gives CASSLSSGNTIYF.

This sequence joins TRBV4-1 and TRBJ1-4; D is possibly TRBD1 (6 bases). This CDR3 is 15 amino acids long. Trimming removed 2 bases at V and 5 bases at J, with 12 bases between. The germline V gene has CDR1 MGHRA and CDR2 YSYEKL. CDR3 sequence (DNA): TGCGCCAGCAGCCAACAACAGGGAGGGAATGAAAAACTGTTTTTT. This translates into CASSQQQGGNEKLFF.

The chain recombines TRBV7-2 with TRBJ2-1; 9 nucleotides agree with TRBD2. Germline V gene sequence: CDR1 SGHTA, CDR2 FQGNSA. The trim removed 2 bases at V and 8 bases at J, leaving 4 bases unmatched. The CDR3 totals 14 residues. The CDR3 DNA follows: TGTGCCAGCAGCTTATCCGGGACTAGCTATGAGCAGTTCTTC. Its protein product is CASSLSGTSYEQFF.

The J gene is TRBJ1-2, the V gene TRBV23-1; D is unclear. TRBV23-1 falls under the ORF class, with uncertain function. With 4 bases removed from V and 6 bases from J, the gap between germline ends came to 18 bases. This CDR3 comprises 15 residues. The CDR3 loop reads CASSPHSHLTNGYTF. CDR3 sequence (DNA): TGCGCCAGCAGTCCTCACTCTCATCTGACAAATGGCTACACCTTC.

This chain joins TRBV19 and TRBJ1-5; 8 nucleotides align to TRBD1. The CDR3 sequence is 13 residues long. Germline CDR1 reads LNHDA; CDR2 reads SQIVND (reference sequence). V was pared by 5 bases and J by 7 bases, with 4 bases of the junction left unmatched. The DNA of the CDR3 is TGTGCCAGTAGTGGGGACAGGTTGCAGCCCCAGCATTTT. Amino acid sequence: CASSGDRLQPQHF. Looking up the rest from reference TRBV19 and TRBJ1-5 gives the full variable domain: DGGITQSPKYLFRKEGQNVTLSCEQNLNHDAMYWYRQDPGQGLRLIYYSQIVNDFQKGDIAEGYSVSREKKESFPLTVTSAQKNPTAFYLCASSGDRLQPQHFGDGTRLSIL.

Comments on this clone: A read error may produce the germline difference seen at one junction end. The V gene is TRBV30, the J gene TRBJ1-5; D unresolved. The germline CDR1 and CDR2 sequences are GTSNPN and SVGIG (reference sequence). This CDR3 comprises 13 residues. Written as DNA, the CDR3 is TGTGCCTGGACATCGGGTAGCAATCGGCCCCAGCATTTT. It encodes CAWTSGSNRPQHF.

V and J are TRBV5-1 and TRBJ2-1, with 11 bases that match TRBD2. Germline CDR1 and CDR2: SGHRS and YFSETQ. The CDR3 sequence is 18 residues long. Trimming took 2 bases from V and 5 from J; bases not matched to a gene: 12. The CDR3 DNA follows: TGCGCCAGCAGCTTCTCCGCCCCGACTAGCGGGGCTGACAATGAGCAGTTCTTC. It translates to CASSFSAPTSGADNEQFF. Full variable domain (rest looked up from reference TRBV5-1 and TRBJ2-1): KAGVTQTPRYLIKTRGQQVTLSCSPISGHRSVSWYQQTPGQGLQFLFEYFSETQRNKGNFPGRFSGRQFSNSRSEMNVSTLELGDSALYLCASSFSAPTSGADNEQFFGPGTRLTVL.

This clone was seen a few times. The V and J genes are TRBV5-1 and TRBJ2-7; 7 nucleotides line up with TRBD2. Germline CDR1 SGHRS, CDR2 YFSETQ. This CDR3 spans 17 amino acids. Unmatched junction bases numbered 9, after V lost 0 bases and J lost 0 bases. The CDR3 nucleotides read TGCGCCAGCAGCTTGGAGGCTAGCGGATCGACCTCCTACGAGCAGTACTTC. Protein sequence: CASSLEASGSTSYEQYF.

This clone was found a few times. J is TRBJ2-3 and V is TRBV7-9, with D possibly TRBD1 on 5 matching bases. V lost 5 bases and J 5 bases, leaving 23 bases between the germline ends. Germline lookup yields CDR1 SEHNR and CDR2 FQNEAQ (reference sequence). This CDR3 region has 17 residues. The CDR3 region is CASSTFGRASWGDTQYF. CDR3 DNA: TGTGCCAGCAGCACATTTGGCAGGGCCTCTTGGGGAGATACGCAGTATTTT.

The chain has TRBV7-6 and TRBJ2-7, with 9 bases lining up with TRBD2. The V gene's germline CDR1 is SGHVS and CDR2 FNYEAQ. With V trimmed by 0 bases and J by 3 bases, 15 bases remained unmatched. This CDR3 spans 19 amino acids. The CDR3 DNA reads as TGTGCCAGCAGCTTAGCGCTTAAAGGTGTCGCTAGCGGGAACTACGAGCAGTACTTC. Its translation: CASSLALKGVASGNYEQYF. Full variable domain (rest looked up from reference TRBV7-6 and TRBJ2-7): GAGVSQSPRYKVTKRGQDVALRCDPISGHVSLYWYRQALGQGPEFLTYFNYEAQQDKSGLPNDRFSAERPEGSISTLTIQRTEQRDSAMYRCASSLALKGVASGNYEQYFGPGTRLTVT.

The V call is TRBV9, the J call TRBJ2-1, with 7 nucleotides matching TRBD2. Germline V CDR1 and CDR2: SGDLS, YYNGEE. The J segment lost 5 bases and the V segment lost 0 bases, leaving 5 bases of the junction unmatched. The CDR3 loop spans 15 amino acids. CDR3 residues: CASSVATLADNEQFF. For the CDR3, the DNA is TGTGCCAGCAGCGTAGCTACCCTAGCGGACAATGAGCAGTTCTTC. Supplemented by reference TRBV9 and TRBJ2-1, the full variable domain reads DSGVTQTPKHLITATGQRVTLRCSPRSGDLSVYWYQQSLDQGLQFLIQYYNGEERAKGNILERFSAQQFPDLHSELNLSSLELGDSALYFCASSVATLADNEQFFGPGTRLTVL.

In its sample, this clone was seen a few times. The chain recombines TRBV5-4 with TRBJ1-5; the match to TRBD1 covers 7 bases. The CDR3 extends over 15 amino acids. CDR1 SGHNT and CDR2 YYREEE come from the germline V gene (reference sequence). V was pared by 3 bases and J by 8 bases, with 11 bases of the junction left unmatched. CDR3 sequence: CASSSPVRGPEPQHF. The CDR3 coding sequence is TGTGCCAGCAGCTCCCCCGTGAGGGGGCCGGAGCCCCAGCATTTT.

The V gene is TRBV28, the J gene TRBJ2-1, with 8 bases identical to TRBD1. This CDR3 contains 15 residues. V gave up 1 base and J gave up 7 bases; unmatched junction bases: 6. CDR1 is MDHEN and CDR2 is SYDVKM in the germline V gene. CDR3 protein: CASSLSSRQGNEQFF. The DNA for the CDR3 is TGTGCCAGCAGTTTATCGAGCCGACAGGGGAATGAGCAGTTCTTC.

The genes are TRBV9 and TRBJ2-5; TRBD2 matches 12 bases. The CDR3 contains 18 residues. J lost 5 bases, V lost 0 bases, and 11 bases had no gene match. The germline V gene encodes CDR1 SGDLS and CDR2 YYNGEE. CDR3 sequence (DNA): TGTGCCAGCAGCGTAGGACTAGCGGGAGCCGCGGGTGGCGAGACCCAGTACTTC. This translates into CASSVGLAGAAGGETQYF. The entire variable domain, with the rest obtained from reference TRBV9 and TRBJ2-5, is as follows: DSGVTQTPKHLITATGQRVTLRCSPRSGDLSVYWYQQSLDQGLQFLIQYYNGEERAKGNILERFSAQQFPDLHSELNLSSLELGDSALYFCASSVGLAGAAGGETQYFGPGTRLLVL.